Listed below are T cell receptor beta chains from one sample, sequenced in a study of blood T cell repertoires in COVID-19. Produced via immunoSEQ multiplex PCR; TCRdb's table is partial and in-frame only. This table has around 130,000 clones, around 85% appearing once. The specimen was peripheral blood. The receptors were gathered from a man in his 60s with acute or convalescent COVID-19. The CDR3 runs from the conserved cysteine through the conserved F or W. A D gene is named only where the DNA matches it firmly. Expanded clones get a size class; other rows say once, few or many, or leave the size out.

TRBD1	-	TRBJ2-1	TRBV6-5	TGTGCCAGCAGGGTGGGGACAGGTCGACCGTTCTTC	CASRVGTGRPFF
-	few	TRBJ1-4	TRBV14	TGTGCCAGCAGCCAAGATAGGGGTGAAAAACTGTTTTTT	CASSQDRGEKLFF
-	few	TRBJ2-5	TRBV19	TGTGCCAGTAGTGCGGGACGGCAAGAGACCCAGTACTTC	CASSAGRQETQYF
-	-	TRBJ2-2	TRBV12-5	TGTGCTAGTGGTTTGGGACAGGCTCCCGGGGAGCTGTTTTTT	CASGLGQAPGELFF
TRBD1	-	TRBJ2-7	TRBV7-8	TGTGCCAGCAGTGACAGGGGGCCCTACGAGCAGTACTTC	CASSDRGPYEQYF
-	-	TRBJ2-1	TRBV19	TGTGCCAGTAGTATGCGTCAGGGAGGCGTGAATGAGCAGTTCTTC	CASSMRQGGVNEQFF
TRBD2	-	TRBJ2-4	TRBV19	TGTGCCAGTAGTATGGGGAGACTAGCGGGAGGGCCGTCCAACATTCAGTACTTC	CASSMGRLAGGPSNIQYF
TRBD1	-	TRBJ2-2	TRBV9	TGTGCCAGCAGCATCCGGACAGGGGCGAACACCGGGGAGCTGTTTTTT	CASSIRTGANTGELFF
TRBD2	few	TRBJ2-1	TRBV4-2	TGTGCCAGCAGCCAAGATATTGCGGGGGGGAATGAGCAGTTCTTC	CASSQDIAGGNEQFF
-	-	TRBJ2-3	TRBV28	TGTGCCAGCACAACGGGCACAGATACGCAGTATTTT	CASTTGTDTQYF
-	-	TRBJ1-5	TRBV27	TGTGCCAGCAGCTCTAGGAACAATCAGCCCCAGCATTTT	CASSSRNNQPQHF
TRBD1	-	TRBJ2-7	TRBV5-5	TGTGCCAGCAGCCCACTGGGACAGGGGGTCGAGCAGTACTTC	CASSPLGQGVEQYF
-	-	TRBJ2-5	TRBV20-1	TGCAGTGCTAGGGCGGAAGAGACCCAGTACTTC	CSARAEETQYF
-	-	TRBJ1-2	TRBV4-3	TGCGCCAGCAGCCAAGATCACGGCGAGGGTGGCTACACCTTC	CASSQDHGEGGYTF
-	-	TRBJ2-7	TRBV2	TGTGCCAGCACTCTCGAAGGCAGGGAAGGCGAGCAGTACTTC	CASTLEGREGEQYF
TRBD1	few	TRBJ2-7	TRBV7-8	TGTGCCAGCAGCTTAACGGACAGGGCAGACGAGCAGTACTTC	CASSLTDRADEQYF
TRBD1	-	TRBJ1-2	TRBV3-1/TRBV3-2	TGTGCCAGCAGAAAACAGGGGGCGAAGTCCTATGGCTACACCTTC	CASRKQGAKSYGYTF
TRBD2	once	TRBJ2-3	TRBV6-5	TGTGCCAGCAGTTATAGTCAACTAGCGGGAGGAGATACGCAGTATTTT	CASSYSQLAGGDTQYF
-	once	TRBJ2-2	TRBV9	TGTGCCAGCAGCGTAGGAGGGAGTCTCACCGGGGAGCTGTTTTTT	CASSVGGSLTGELFF
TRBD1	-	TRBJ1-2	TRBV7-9	TGTGCCAGCAGCTCCCCGGGGGACAGCCTCTACACCTTC	CASSSPGDSLYTF
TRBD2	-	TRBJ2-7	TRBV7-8	TGTGCCAGCAGCTTAGCTTGGGCGGGAGTATACGAGCAGTACTTC	CASSLAWAGVYEQYF
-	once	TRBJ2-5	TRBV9	TGTGCCAGCAGCTTACAGGGGGGGATCCAGTACTTC	CASSLQGGIQYF
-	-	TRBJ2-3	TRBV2	TGTGCCAGCAGGCAGGGATTATACACAGATACGCAGTATTTT	CASRQGLYTDTQYF
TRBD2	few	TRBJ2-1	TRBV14	TGTGCCAGCAGCCTACGGACGCCTAGCGGGACTACTAGAAACAATGAGCAGTTCTTC	CASSLRTPSGTTRNNEQFF
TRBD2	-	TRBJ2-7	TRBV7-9	TGTGCCAGCAGCATAGCCCGGAGTAGCGGGGGTCCTGGCTACGAGCAGTACTTC	CASSIARSSGGPGYEQYF
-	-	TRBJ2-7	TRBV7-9	TGTGCCAGCAGCTTAGGGCAGGGTGACGGCGAGCAGTACTTC	CASSLGQGDGEQYF
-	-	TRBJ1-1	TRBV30	TGTGCCTGGAATGAGGGCAGATTTAACACTGAAGCTTTCTTT	CAWNEGRFNTEAFF
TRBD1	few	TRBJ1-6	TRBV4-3	TGCGCCAGCAGCCCTATCTGGGACAGGGGCCCTTCACCCCTCCACTTT	CASSPIWDRGPSPLHF
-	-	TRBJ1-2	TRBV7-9	TGTGCCAGCAGCTCGAGCGGTTTTGGCTATGGCTACACCTTC	CASSSSGFGYGYTF
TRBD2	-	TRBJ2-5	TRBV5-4	TGTGCCAGCAGCTTGTGGGCGGGAGGGGATGAGACCCAGTACTTC	CASSLWAGGDETQYF
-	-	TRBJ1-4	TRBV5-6	TGTGCCAGCAGACAGGCAACTAATGAAAAACTGTTTTTT	CASRQATNEKLFF
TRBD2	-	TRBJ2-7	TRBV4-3	TGCGCCAGCAGCCCGACTAGCGGGATCGACGAGCAGTACTTC	CASSPTSGIDEQYF
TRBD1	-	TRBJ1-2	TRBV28	TGTGCCAGCAGTCCCTACACAGGGGGCCATGGTGATGGCTACACCTTC	CASSPYTGGHGDGYTF
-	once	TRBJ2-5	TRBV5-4	TGTGCCAGCAGCTTAGGGGGTGGTAGAGAGACCCAGTACTTC	CASSLGGGRETQYF
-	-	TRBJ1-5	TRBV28	TGTGCCAGCAACCCTCAGGGGTCCTTCGGCCAGCCCCAGCATTTT	CASNPQGSFGQPQHF
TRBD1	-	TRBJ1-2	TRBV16	TGTGCCAGCAGCCAATCCGGAATAGGACAGGGGGTAGGAAGCTACACCTTC	CASSQSGIGQGVGSYTF
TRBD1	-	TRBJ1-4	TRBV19	TGTGCCAGTAGTCTTAACATCGGACAGGGGAGTGAAAAACTGTTTTTT	CASSLNIGQGSEKLFF
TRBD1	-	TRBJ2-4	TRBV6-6	TGTGCCAGCACCGGGGGACAGGGGGCGGGAAACATTCAGTACTTC	CASTGGQGAGNIQYF
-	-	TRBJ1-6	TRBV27	TGTGCCAGCAGCCCCCGGGGGACGCCTATAAGCTCCTATAATTCACCCCTCCACTTT	CASSPRGTPISSYNSPLHF
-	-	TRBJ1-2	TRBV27	TGTGCCAGCAGTCTCACAGGGCGAGGAAACTATGGCTACACCTTC	CASSLTGRGNYGYTF
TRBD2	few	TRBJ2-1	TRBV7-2	TGTGCCAGCAGCTTAGAAGCCTGGGAGGGCCGTTTCAATGAGCAGTTCTTC	CASSLEAWEGRFNEQFF
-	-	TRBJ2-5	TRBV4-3	TGCGCCAGCAGCCAAACCCACACGGCGGGCCCAGCGAAGACCCAGTACTTC	CASSQTHTAGPAKTQYF
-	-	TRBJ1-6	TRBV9	TGTGCCAGCAGCACGCAGGCAGAAGATTCACCCCTCCACTTT	CASSTQAEDSPLHF
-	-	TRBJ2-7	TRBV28	TGTGCCAGCAGTTCCGATATACAGGGCACCTACTACGAGCAGTACTTC	CASSSDIQGTYYEQYF
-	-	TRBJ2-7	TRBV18	TGTGCCAGCTCACCGGCCGTTGAGGGCGAGCAGTACTTC	CASSPAVEGEQYF